This T cell receptor (beta chain) derives from a study of T cell repertoires in cytomegalovirus infection. Across the whole study: Newly reported HLA-C-restricted and thoroughly characterized HLA-B-restricted CMV epitopes were employed.

TCRdb re-derived calls from the reads in MiXCR, one entry per CDR3 protein. The sample lists under 95,000 distinct CDR3 sequences; 45% to 55% were seen once. Concerning this clonotype: The antigen remains undetermined.

Germline V gene lookup returns CDR1 SEHNR and CDR2 FQNEAQ (reference sequence). This CDR3 is 13 amino acids long. V shed 5 bases and J shed 7 bases, with 11 bases lying between them. The V and J genes are TRBV7-9 and TRBJ2-2; weak D call: TRBD2 (6 bases). Sequencing used CD8+ T cells from cultured PBMCs, obtained from culture after CMV antigen stimulation. The TCR originated in a human donor in good health (CMV status not recorded). Some clones in this sample may be carry-over from other donors' samples. The CDR3 sequence is CASSGSTSGELFF. The CDR3 DNA reads TGTGCCAGCAGCGGCTCGACTAGCGGGGAGCTGTTTTTT.